This TCR beta chain was retrieved from a study of shared clonotypes between healthy human individuals. Study summary: The study drew on two women and a few men aged 18 to 49 as donors.

V shed 5 bases and J 0 bases; nucleotides not matched to a gene: 4. The CDR3 totals 15 residues. The germline gives CDR1 LNHDA, CDR2 SQIVND (reference sequence). Donors comprised healthy HIV-negative adults lacking recent acute infections or vaccinations. The assay ran at deep level. The repertoire was sequenced with immunoSEQ multiplex PCR; TCRdb's copy has only in-frame clones and lacks some. Of some 1.1 million clones in the sample, 60% to 85% were seen once. This clone was seen just once. The same CDR3 arises from other DNA sequences in this sample as well. The rearrangement joins TRBV19 to TRBJ1-5, with 7 bases lining up with TRBD1. This clonotype was sampled from a man aged 18 to 30 in good health. Some clones in this sample may be carry-over from other donors' samples. The sample was memory CD4+ T cells from PBMCs. Subset noted: CD45RA-negative fraction. This CDR3 is CASSPGQNSNQPQHF. The CDR3 DNA is TGTGCCAGTAGTCCGGGACAGAATAGCAATCAGCCCCAGCATTTT.